The rows below give T cell receptor beta chains drawn from one sample of a study of T cell repertoires in cytomegalovirus infection. TCRdb used MiXCR to reprocess the reads, holding one entry per CDR3 protein. The top ten hold just under 45% of the sample, which has roughly 500,000 distinct CDR3 sequences, roughly 42% seen once. No antigen has been assigned to these receptors. Source: cultured PBMCs, taken from culture after CMV antigen stimulation. These receptors were collected from a human donor in good health (CMV status not recorded). Some clones in this sample may be carry-over from other donors' samples. Each CDR3 is given with its conserved first and last residue. D genes are given only for firm matches. Not every row has a clone size; where given, it reads once, few, many or a size class.

cdr3_length	clone_size	d_call	v_call	j_call	cdr3_aa	cdr3_nt
15	many	NA	TRBV7-2	TRBJ1-6	CASSLATHYNSPLHF	TGTGCCAGCAGCCTTGCTACCCACTATAATTCACCCCTCCACTTT
16	NA	NA	TRBV5-6	TRBJ1-5	CASSGGVGHSNQPQHF	TGTGCCAGCAGCGGGGGTGTGGGACACAGCAATCAGCCCCAGCATTTT
16	NA	NA	TRBV4-1	TRBJ2-7	CASSQELATSSYEQYF	TGCGCCAGCAGCCAAGAGCTAGCGACGAGCTCCTACGAGCAGTACTTC
13	once	NA	TRBV20-1	TRBJ2-5	CSAAPAIGETQYF	TGCAGTGCTGCCCCGGCGATCGGGGAGACCCAGTACTTC
13	NA	NA	TRBV11-3	TRBJ2-1	CASGRGFYNEQFF	TGTGCCAGCGGAAGGGGGTTCTACAATGAGCAGTTCTTC
15	NA	NA	TRBV7-2	TRBJ2-2	CASSQSGLQRGELFF	TGTGCCAGCAGCCAATCGGGCCTTCAACGCGGGGAGCTGTTTTTT
15	NA	NA	TRBV20-1	TRBJ2-1	CSARVSDSSYNEQFF	TGCAGTGCTAGAGTTTCCGATAGCTCCTACAATGAGCAGTTCTTC
15	NA	NA	TRBV6-8	TRBJ2-6	CASSRGATGANVLTF	TGTGCCAGCAGTCGAGGGGCAACTGGGGCCAACGTCCTGACTTTC
15	NA	TRBD1	TRBV5-1	TRBJ2-5	CASSASGTAQETQYF	TGCGCCAGCAGCGCCTCCGGGACAGCCCAAGAGACCCAGTACTTC
14	NA	NA	TRBV5-1	TRBJ2-3	CASSSYGAMDTQYF	TGCGCCAGCTCTTCCTACGGGGCTATGGATACGCAGTATTTT
16	NA	TRBD1	TRBV7-2	TRBJ2-4	CASSPDRGRAKNIQYF	TGTGCCAGCAGCCCGGACAGGGGGCGAGCCAAAAACATTCAGTACTTC
15	once	NA	TRBV28	TRBJ2-1	CASSTRWGSYNEQFF	TGTGCCAGCAGTACGAGGTGGGGCTCCTACAATGAGCAGTTCTTC
13	few	NA	TRBV7-2	TRBJ1-2	CASSRELEDGYTF	TGTGCCAGCAGCCGGGAGCTGGAGGACGGCTACACCTTC
15	NA	TRBD2	TRBV9	TRBJ2-5	CASSVETSIGETQYF	TGTGCCAGCAGCGTAGAGACTAGCATCGGGGAGACCCAGTACTTC
14	few	NA	TRBV2	TRBJ1-3	CATTTGFSGNTIYF	TGTGCCACAACGACAGGTTTCTCTGGAAACACCATATATTTT
14	NA	NA	TRBV12-3/TRBV12-4	TRBJ1-5	CASSFSVGNQPQHF	TGTGCCAGCAGTTTTTCGGTAGGGAATCAGCCCCAGCATTTT
14	NA	NA	TRBV19	TRBJ2-2	CASSSSGRTGELFF	TGTGCCAGTAGTAGTTCAGGGCGCACCGGGGAGCTGTTTTTT
11	NA	NA	TRBV5-5	TRBJ1-1	CASSLASSLVF	TGTGCCAGCAGCTTGGCCTCAAGTTTAGTCTTT
17	NA	TRBD2	TRBV7-2	TRBJ2-7	CASSPPGLAGGFNEQYF	TGTGCCAGCAGCCCCCCGGGACTAGCGGGAGGGTTCAACGAGCAGTACTTC
13	few	NA	TRBV7-9	TRBJ2-7	CASSSIQGYEQYF	TGTGCCAGCAGTTCAATCCAGGGCTACGAGCAGTACTTC
15	NA	TRBD2	TRBV11-2	TRBJ2-7	CASSPLREPTYEQYF	TGTGCCAGCAGCCCTCTGCGGGAGCCGACCTACGAGCAGTACTTC
15	few	NA	TRBV27	TRBJ2-3	CASSLSPTGRDTQYF	TGTGCCAGCAGTTTAAGCCCCACCGGCCGGGATACGCAGTATTTT
15	NA	TRBD2	TRBV15	TRBJ2-5	CATRPLAGGSQNQYF	TGTGCCACCAGGCCTCTAGCGGGGGGCTCGCAGAACCAGTACTTC
12	once	NA	TRBV12-3/TRBV12-4	TRBJ2-4	CGSSFGRNIQYF	TGTGGCAGCAGTTTTGGGAGAAACATTCAGTACTTC
11	many	NA	TRBV6-5	TRBJ2-3	CASSRGDTQYF	TGTGCCAGCAGCCGCGGAGATACGCAGTATTTT
14	few	NA	TRBV7-2	TRBJ1-5	CASSLATVNQPQHF	TGTGCCAGCAGCTTAGCGACAGTGAATCAGCCCCAGCATTTT
14	NA	NA	TRBV6-5	TRBJ2-5	CASSQPGTRETQYF	TGTGCCAGCAGTCAACCGGGAACTAGAGAGACCCAGTACTTC
15	NA	NA	TRBV4-3	TRBJ2-5	CASSQVAGYQETQYF	TGCGCCAGCAGCCAAGTCGCAGGGTACCAAGAGACCCAGTACTTC
15	NA	TRBD2	TRBV5-4	TRBJ2-1	CASRILAGGYNEQFF	TGTGCCAGCCGGATCCTAGCGGGGGGCTACAATGAGCAGTTCTTC